One sample yielded the 30 T cell receptor beta chains listed below, sequenced in a study of long-term antiretroviral therapy in people with HIV. Runs used v3.0 of the immunoSEQ assay and were done at survey level. TCRdb's copy holds only in-frame clones and misses some; the assay was immunoSEQ multiplex PCR. This sample has about 20,000 clones, with under 90% found just once. Sequenced here: unsorted PBMCs, sampled about 2.5 years after starting antiretroviral therapy. These receptors were obtained from a man aged 40-49 years with HIV.

The J gene is TRBJ2-2, the V gene TRBV9; the D is unclear. CDR3 length: 10 residues. The V and J ends lost 7 bases and 8 bases respectively, with 6 bases between them. Per germline, CDR1 SGDLS and CDR2 YYNGEE. This CDR3 reads CASLRGELFF. CDR3 coding DNA: TGTGCCAGCCTAAGAGGGGAGCTGTTTTTT.

This clone was detected only a few times. CDR3 loop: CASSLVARRSPGNTIYF. In DNA, the CDR3 is TGCGCCAGCAGCTTGGTTGCCAGAAGGTCCCCTGGAAACACCATATATTTT. The chain couples TRBV5-1 to TRBJ1-3, with D unclear. In germline, CDR1 is SGHRS, CDR2 YFSETQ. V was cut by 0 bases and J by 2 bases, with 15 bases left in between. The CDR3 runs to 17 residues.

The chain is built from TRBV18 and TRBJ2-1, with 7 bases aligning to TRBD2. After removal of 1 base from V and 7 bases from J, the junction contained 7 bases not matched to a gene. The CDR3 length is 15 residues. CDR1 and CDR2 from the germline V gene are KGHSH and LQKENI. In nucleotides, the CDR3 is TGTGCCAGCTCACCACTGAGCGGGGTGGGAAATGAGCAGTTCTTC. Protein sequence: CASSPLSGVGNEQFF.

The chain links TRBV7-2 to TRBJ1-1; TRBD1 might be the D (5 bases). Trimming removed 2 bases from V and 1 base from J, with 11 bases in between. This CDR3 contains 15 residues. Germline V gene lookup returns CDR1 SGHTA and CDR2 FQGNSA. For the CDR3, the DNA is TGTGCCAGCAGCTTATTCGTCCAGGGGAACACTGAAGCTTTCTTT. Translation: CASSLFVQGNTEAFF.

This clone was seen once. J is TRBJ2-7 and V is TRBV5-1; tentative D call: TRBD1 (6 bases). Per germline, CDR1 SGHRS and CDR2 YFSETQ. The CDR3 runs 15 residues. Trimming took 3 bases from V and 7 from J, leaving 20 bases between them. The CDR3 nucleotides are TGCGCCAGCAGCTATAACAGGGACCCTAAGGGGGAGCAGTACTTC. The encoded protein is CASSYNRDPKGEQYF.

V gene TRBV19 combines with J gene TRBJ2-3, with 9 nucleotides matching TRBD2. The CDR3 is 14 amino acids. The V gene's germline CDR1 is LNHDA and CDR2 SQIVND (reference sequence). Germline trimming cut 7 bases from V and 4 bases from J; bases unmatched to any gene: 6. The CDR3 DNA reads as TGTGCCAGTAATCTAGCGGGGTTGCCAGATACGCAGTATTTT. This gives the protein CASNLAGLPDTQYF.

This clone is deemed medium-sized. The chain is built from TRBV7-2 and TRBJ2-1; no firm D call. CDR1 SGHTA and CDR2 FQGNSA come from the germline V gene. The length of the CDR3 is 13 residues. The V end lost 7 bases, the J end lost 4 bases, and 11 bases lay between the germline ends. CDR3: CASTLYGYNEQFF. In nucleotides, the CDR3 is TGTGCCAGCACCTTGTACGGATACAATGAGCAGTTCTTC.

The V gene is TRBV11-2, the J gene TRBJ2-3, with D possibly being TRBD2 (5 bases). Germline V CDR1 and CDR2: SGHAT, FQNNGV. This CDR3 is 14 amino acids long. V was trimmed by 1 base and J by 5 bases, leaving 10 bases between them. The CDR3: CASSLGGFGDTQYF. The CDR3 bases are TGTGCCAGCAGCTTAGGCGGGTTTGGAGATACGCAGTATTTT.

The chain joins TRBV7-8 to TRBJ1-1, with D possibly being TRBD1 (6 bases). Between the trimmed V and J ends, which lost 1 base and 10 bases, there was a span of 10 bases. CDR1 SGHVS and CDR2 FQNEAQ come from the germline V gene. This CDR3 has 12 residues. CDR3: CASSLGGLGAFF. The CDR3 DNA follows: TGTGCCAGCAGCTTAGGGGGGCTTGGAGCTTTCTTT. The variable domain in full, completed from reference TRBV7-8 and TRBJ1-1, reads GAGVSQSPRYKVAKRGQDVALRCDPISGHVSLFWYQQALGQGPEFLTYFQNEAQLDKSGLPSDRFFAERPEGSVSTLKIQRTQQEDSAVYLCASSLGGLGAFFGQGTRLTVV.

This chain uses TRBV10-2 with TRBJ1-2; D is unclear. Germline loops: CDR1 WSHSY, CDR2 SAAADI. Trimming shortened V by 0 bases and J by 6 bases, and 5 bases separated the two germline ends. This CDR3 is 12 amino acids long. CDR3 in DNA: TGCGCCAGCAGTGAGTCGGGTGATGGCTACACCTTC. Translated: CASSESGDGYTF.

The chain has TRBV11-1 and TRBJ1-1, with D unclear. Trimming left V 4 bases short and J 5 bases short, with 14 bases between. Germline-derived CDR1 and CDR2 are SGHAT and FQDESV (reference sequence). This CDR3 region has 14 residues. CDR3 coding DNA: TGTGCCAGCAGCTCCCAAGGACGGGGAACTGAAGCTTTCTTT. It codes for CASSSQGRGTEAFF. Together with reference TRBV11-1 and TRBJ1-1, the CDR3 gives the full variable domain: EAEVAQSPRYKITEKSQAVAFWCDPISGHATLYWYRQILGQGPELLVQFQDESVVDDSQLPKDRFSAERLKGVDSTLKIQPAELGDSAMYLCASSSQGRGTEAFFGQGTRLTVV.

The chain carries TRBV5-1 and TRBJ2-1, with 7 bases that match TRBD2. CDR3 length: 18 residues. Germline CDR1 SGHRS, CDR2 YFSETQ. V was pared by 3 bases and J by 9 bases, with 21 bases of the junction left unmatched. The CDR3 DNA reads TGCGCCAGCAGCTGGGAGCCCTTGCGGGCGGGACTAATAAGTGAGCAGTTCTTC. It specifies CASSWEPLRAGLISEQFF.

The genes are TRBV6-1 and TRBJ2-3; tentatively, D is TRBD2 (6 bases). The CDR3 consists of 12 residues. Per germline, CDR1 MNHNS and CDR2 SASEGT. V lost 4 bases and J 6 bases, leaving 8 bases between the germline ends. The DNA of the CDR3 is TGTGCCAGCAGTGGGGCGGGGGATACGCAGTATTTT. Protein: CASSGAGDTQYF.

The rearrangement links TRBV7-9 to TRBJ2-7; D gene unclear. The ends were cut back, 7 bases at V and 0 bases at J, with 13 bases in the middle. The CDR3 has 14 residues. Germline V lookup: CDR1 SEHNR, CDR2 FQNEAQ (reference sequence). The CDR3 loop is CASTFSRDSYEQYF. The CDR3, as DNA: TGTGCCAGCACCTTTTCAAGGGACTCCTACGAGCAGTACTTC.

J is TRBJ1-1 and V is TRBV18; D uncertain. Germline V gene sequence: CDR1 KGHSH, CDR2 LQKENI. The CDR3 extends over 14 amino acids. V was trimmed by 5 bases and J by 1 base, leaving 11 bases between them. CDR3: CASSVSIANTEAFF. The CDR3 DNA follows: TGTGCCAGCTCAGTGTCAATCGCGAACACTGAAGCTTTCTTT.

The chain employs TRBV27 and TRBJ2-1; a possible D gene is TRBD2 (5 bases). Germline-derived CDR1 and CDR2 are MNHEY and SMNVEV (reference sequence). There are 16 residues in the CDR3. Trimming pared 2 bases from V and 0 bases from J, leaving 11 bases between. The CDR3 coding sequence is TGTGCCAGCAGTTTAGGGGAGTATAGCTCCTACAATGAGCAGTTCTTC. Residues: CASSLGEYSSYNEQFF.

Written as DNA, the CDR3 is TGCGCCAGCAGGGGGGGGACAGAGTACAATGAGCAGTTCTTC. The encoded protein is CASRGGTEYNEQFF. This chain links TRBV10-2 with TRBJ2-1; D tentatively fits TRBD1 or TRBD2 (7 bases each). The ends were cut back, 6 bases at V and 4 bases at J, with 13 bases in the middle. Germline CDR1 is WSHSY and CDR2 is SAAADI. This CDR3 spans 14 amino acids.

The rearrangement joins TRBV5-1 to TRBJ2-5; D gene unclear. Trimming took 1 base from V and 0 from J, leaving 7 bases between them. Germline V CDR1 and CDR2: SGHRS, YFSETQ. This CDR3 is 14 amino acids long. This chain's CDR3 is CASSLMADQETQYF. The DNA for the CDR3 is TGCGCCAGCAGCTTGATGGCTGACCAAGAGACCCAGTACTTC.

V is TRBV14 and J is TRBJ2-1; unclear D gene. V lost 0 bases to trimming and J lost 2 bases, with 8 bases between them. CDR1 is SGHDN, CDR2 FVKESK, per germline. This CDR3 contains 15 residues. The CDR3 protein is CASSQDGYTYNEQFF. The CDR3 nucleotides read TGTGCCAGCAGCCAAGATGGGTACACCTACAATGAGCAGTTCTTC.

This chain uses TRBV19 with TRBJ1-2; 7 bases match TRBD1. In germline, CDR1 is LNHDA, CDR2 SQIVND (reference sequence). This CDR3 region has 13 residues. J was trimmed by 8 bases and V by 5 bases; bases with no gene match: 8. CDR3 amino acids: CASSGQVREGYTF. The CDR3 DNA reads TGTGCCAGTAGTGGACAGGTTAGGGAAGGCTACACCTTC.

The V call is TRBV28, the J call TRBJ2-3; 7 bases are a match to TRBD2. Germline CDR1 reads MDHEN; CDR2 reads SYDVKM. Unmatched junction bases numbered 1, after V lost 3 bases and J lost 1 base. CDR3 length: 14 amino acids. The CDR3 loop reads CASSFLAGTDTQYF. The CDR3 DNA is TGTGCCAGCAGTTTTCTAGCGGGCACAGATACGCAGTATTTT.

The chain couples TRBV7-2 to TRBJ2-7; D is undetermined. The germline V and J ends were trimmed by 0 bases and 4 bases, with 10 bases remaining between them. From germline, CDR1 is SGHTA and CDR2 FQGNSA. This CDR3 has 14 amino acids. This chain's CDR3 is CASSLAYIGYEQYF. The CDR3 region has the DNA TGTGCCAGCAGCTTAGCGTATATCGGATACGAGCAGTACTTC.

The CDR3: CASSEGQGYTGELFF. CDR3 DNA sequence: TGCGCCAGCAGCGAGGGACAGGGGTACACCGGGGAGCTGTTTTTT. This chain links TRBV5-1 with TRBJ2-2; 10 bases map to TRBD1. Trimming at V came to 4 bases and at J to 3 bases, leaving 3 bases not matched to a gene. There are 15 residues in the CDR3. Germline lookup yields CDR1 SGHRS and CDR2 YFSETQ.

The V call is TRBV7-8, the J call TRBJ2-4; a weak D match, TRBD1 (6 bases). V shed 5 bases and J shed 15 bases, with 26 bases lying between them. The germline gives CDR1 SGHVS, CDR2 FQNEAQ. The length of the CDR3 is 15 residues. Written as DNA, the CDR3 is TGTGCCAGCAGCGACGGTACAGGGAGACTCGGGGTCCGGTACTTC. Protein: CASSDGTGRLGVRYF.

This chain links TRBV28 with TRBJ1-1, with a possible D match to TRBD1 (6 bases). Germline CDR1 MDHEN, CDR2 SYDVKM. CDR3 length: 15 residues. Trimming cost V 3 bases and J 1 base, with 12 bases left between them. The CDR3: CASSFEEGGNTEAFF. The CDR3 DNA reads TGTGCCAGCAGTTTTGAAGAGGGGGGGAACACTGAAGCTTTCTTT.

The genes are TRBV7-9 and TRBJ2-1; D gene ambiguous. Germline lookup yields CDR1 SEHNR and CDR2 FQNEAQ (reference sequence). V lost 1 base to trimming and J lost 8 bases, with 6 bases between them. The CDR3 length is 12 residues. The CDR3 region has the DNA TGTGCCAGCAGCTTAGGGACCTATGAGCAGTTCTTC. This gives the protein CASSLGTYEQFF.

V is TRBV13 and J is TRBJ2-7; TRBD2 agrees at 8 bases. The CDR3 has 17 amino acids. After removal of 2 bases from V and 6 bases from J, the junction contained 15 bases not matched to a gene. The germline CDR1 and CDR2 sequences are PRHDT and FYEKMQ (reference sequence). CDR3 bases: TGTGCCAGCAGCTTAAGGGGGGGAACTAGCGGCAGTCTCGAGCAGTACTTC. This encodes CASSLRGGTSGSLEQYF.

The genes are TRBV30 and TRBJ1-2; 9 bases map to TRBD1. The CDR3 contains 14 residues. The trim removed 0 bases at V and 8 bases at J, leaving 7 bases unmatched. From germline, CDR1 is GTSNPN and CDR2 SVGIG (reference sequence). CDR3 amino acids: CAWSVQGAGKGYTF. CDR3 DNA sequence: TGTGCCTGGAGTGTACAGGGGGCGGGTAAAGGCTACACCTTC.

This chain links TRBV19 with TRBJ1-1, with 7 bases fitting TRBD1. The V and J ends lost 7 bases and 0 bases, in that order; junction bases with no gene match: 5. The CDR3 loop spans 14 amino acids. Germline loops: CDR1 LNHDA, CDR2 SQIVND (reference sequence). CDR3 amino acids: CASTPGQVNTEAFF. The CDR3 DNA reads as TGTGCCAGTACACCAGGACAGGTGAACACTGAAGCTTTCTTT.

The rearrangement links TRBV4-1 to TRBJ2-1; 9 positions match TRBD1. With 0 bases clipped from V and 3 bases from J, the junction kept 12 bases outside the gene matches. The germline CDR1 and CDR2 sequences are MGHRA and YSYEKL. The CDR3 runs to 19 residues. In DNA, the CDR3 is TGCGCCAGCAGCCAAGATCGAATTCCATGGGACAGGGACTACAATGAGCAGTTCTTC. Translation gives CASSQDRIPWDRDYNEQFF.